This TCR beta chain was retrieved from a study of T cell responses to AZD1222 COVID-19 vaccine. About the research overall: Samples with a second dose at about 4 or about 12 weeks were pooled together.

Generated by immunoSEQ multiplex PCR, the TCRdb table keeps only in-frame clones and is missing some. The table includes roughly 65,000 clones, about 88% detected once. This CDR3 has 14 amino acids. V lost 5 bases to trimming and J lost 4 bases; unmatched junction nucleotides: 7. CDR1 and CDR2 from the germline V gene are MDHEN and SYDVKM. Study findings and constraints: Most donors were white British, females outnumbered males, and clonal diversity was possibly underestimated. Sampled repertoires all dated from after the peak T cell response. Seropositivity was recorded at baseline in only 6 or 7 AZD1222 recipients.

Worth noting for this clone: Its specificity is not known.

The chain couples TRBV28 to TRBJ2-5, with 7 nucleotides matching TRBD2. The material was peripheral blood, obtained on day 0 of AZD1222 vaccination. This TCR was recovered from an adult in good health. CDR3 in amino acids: CASSTYTSAETQYF. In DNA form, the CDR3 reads TGTGCCAGCAGTACCTATACTAGCGCAGAGACCCAGTACTTC.